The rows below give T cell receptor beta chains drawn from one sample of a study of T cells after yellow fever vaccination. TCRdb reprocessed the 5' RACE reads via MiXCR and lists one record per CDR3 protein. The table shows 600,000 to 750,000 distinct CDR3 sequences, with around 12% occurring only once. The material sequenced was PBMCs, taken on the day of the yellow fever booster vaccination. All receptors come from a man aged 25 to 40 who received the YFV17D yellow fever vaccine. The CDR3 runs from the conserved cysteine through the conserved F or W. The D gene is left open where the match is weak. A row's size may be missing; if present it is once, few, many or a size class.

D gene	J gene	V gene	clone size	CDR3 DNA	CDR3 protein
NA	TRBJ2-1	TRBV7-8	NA	TGTGCCAGCAGCGGACCCGGGACGGTATCGGATGAGCAGTTCTTC	CASSGPGTVSDEQFF
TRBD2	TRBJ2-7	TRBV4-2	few	TGTGCCAGCAGCCAACCCGGGACTAGCGATTACTACGAGCAGTACTTC	CASSQPGTSDYYEQYF
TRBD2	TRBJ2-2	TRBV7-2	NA	TGTGCCAGCAGCTCCGCTAGCGGACCCACCGGGGAGCTGTTTTTT	CASSSASGPTGELFF
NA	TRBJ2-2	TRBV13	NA	TGTGCCAGCAGCCAGGGGTGGTCCGGGGAGCTGTTTTTT	CASSQGWSGELFF
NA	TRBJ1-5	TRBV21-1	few	TGTGCCAGCAGCAAAAGCCCCGACAGGGGTAGCTATCAGCCCCAGCATTTT	CASSKSPDRGSYQPQHF
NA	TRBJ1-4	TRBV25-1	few	TGTGCCAGCAGTGAAATCCCCTCGTGGACAACTAATGAAAAACTGTTTTTT	CASSEIPSWTTNEKLFF
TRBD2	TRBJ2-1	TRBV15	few	TGTGCCACCAGCAGCCCGAAGCGAGGGACTAGAAACTACAATGAGCAGTTCTTC	CATSSPKRGTRNYNEQFF
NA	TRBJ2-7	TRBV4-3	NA	TGCGCCAGCAGCCCCGACCCGGGCGGAGGCTCCTACGAGCAGTACTTC	CASSPDPGGGSYEQYF
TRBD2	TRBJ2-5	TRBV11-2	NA	TGTGCCAGCAGCTTAACAGGGTCACGGGAGGGCCGAGAGACCCAGTACTTC	CASSLTGSREGRETQYF
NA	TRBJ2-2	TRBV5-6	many	TGTGCCAGCAGCTTGGTGTCCTCGGGCACCGGGGAGCTGTTTTTT	CASSLVSSGTGELFF
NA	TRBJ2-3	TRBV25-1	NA	TGTGCCAGCAGTGAATATTATCAGGGCGCCAAGGGCACAGATACGCAGTATTTT	CASSEYYQGAKGTDTQYF
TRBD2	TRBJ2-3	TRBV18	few	TGTGCCAGCTCACCACGGACTAGCGGGAGGATGGGCACAGATACGCAGTATTTT	CASSPRTSGRMGTDTQYF
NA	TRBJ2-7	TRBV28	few	TGTGCCAGCCTCCGAGGGGATAGCTACTACGAGCAGTACTTC	CASLRGDSYYEQYF
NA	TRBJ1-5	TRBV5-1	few	TGCGCCAGCAGCCCGGACCCTTATAGCAATCAGCCCCAGCATTTT	CASSPDPYSNQPQHF
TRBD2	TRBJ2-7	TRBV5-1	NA	TGCGCCAGCAGCTCCGTAGCGGGTGCCTCCTACGAGCAGTACTTC	CASSSVAGASYEQYF
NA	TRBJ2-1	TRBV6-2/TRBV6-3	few	TGTGCCAGCAGTTACCCCCAAACTAGCATTGAGCAGTTCTTC	CASSYPQTSIEQFF
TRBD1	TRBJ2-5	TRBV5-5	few	TGTGCCAGCATCCTAGACAGGGGATGGACGGCGACCCAGTACTTC	CASILDRGWTATQYF
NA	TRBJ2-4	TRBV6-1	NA	TGTGCCAGCAGTGCCTTCATCGGCATTCAGTACTTC	CASSAFIGIQYF
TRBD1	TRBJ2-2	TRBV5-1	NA	TGCGCCAGCAGCGCCGGACAGGTTGGGGAGCTGTTTTTT	CASSAGQVGELFF
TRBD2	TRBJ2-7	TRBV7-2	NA	TGTGCCAGCAGCCCCCACCGCGGGGGAGCCTACGAGCAGTACTTC	CASSPHRGGAYEQYF
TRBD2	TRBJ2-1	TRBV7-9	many	TGTGCCAGCAGCTTGCCTAGCGGGAGGACGAATGAGCAGTTCTTC	CASSLPSGRTNEQFF
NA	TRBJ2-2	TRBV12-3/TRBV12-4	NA	TGTGCCAGCGTCAGGGGCGCAGGCACCGGGGAGCTGTTTTTT	CASVRGAGTGELFF
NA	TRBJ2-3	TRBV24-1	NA	TGTGCCACCAGTGATTTGGCGAGTAGCACAGATACGCAGTATTTT	CATSDLASSTDTQYF
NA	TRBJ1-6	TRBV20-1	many	TGCAGTGCGTCAGAGGAAAAGGGGTATAATTCACCCCTCCACTTT	CSASEEKGYNSPLHF
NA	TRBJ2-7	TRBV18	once	TGTGCCAGCTCACCACGGGACGGGAGCCGGTCCGAGCAGTACTTC	CASSPRDGSRSEQYF
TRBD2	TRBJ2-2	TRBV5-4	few	TGTGCCAGCAGCGCCCCCGGGGGGGGCCGAACCGGGGAGCTGTTTTTT	CASSAPGGGRTGELFF
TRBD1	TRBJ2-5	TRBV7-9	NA	TGTGCCAGCAGCTTAAGATTGGGGACAGTCGGGACCCAGTACTTC	CASSLRLGTVGTQYF
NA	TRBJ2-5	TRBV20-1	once	TGCAGTGCTAGACCCGGACTGGATGAGACCCAGTACTTC	CSARPGLDETQYF
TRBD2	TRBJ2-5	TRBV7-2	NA	TGTGCCAGCAGCTCTCGACCGGGGGGAGAGACCCAGTACTTC	CASSSRPGGETQYF
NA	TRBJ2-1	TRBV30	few	TGTGCCTGGAGTGTACCCCAGATTGCGTATGAGCAGTTCTTC	CAWSVPQIAYEQFF
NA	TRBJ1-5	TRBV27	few	TGTGCCAGCAGGGAAAGCCCACCGGGGCCCCAGCATTTT	CASRESPPGPQHF
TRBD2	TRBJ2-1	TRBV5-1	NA	TGCGCCAGCAGCGGAGAAGGACTAGCGAGCGGTGAGCAGTTCTTC	CASSGEGLASGEQFF
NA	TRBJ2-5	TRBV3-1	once	TGTGCCAGCAGCCAAGAAGGTTTCCAAGAGACCCAGTACTTC	CASSQEGFQETQYF
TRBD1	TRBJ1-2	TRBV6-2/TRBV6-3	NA	TGTGCCTGTGAAGACAGGGTCAGTGGCTACACCTTC	CACEDRVSGYTF
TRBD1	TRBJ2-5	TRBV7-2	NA	TGTGCCAGCAGCCTCCACCGGGACAGGGTTCGAGAGACCCAGTACTTC	CASSLHRDRVRETQYF